The rows below give T cell receptor beta chains drawn from one sample of a study of blood T cell repertoires in COVID-19. Measured with immunoSEQ multiplex PCR; TCRdb has only the in-frame clones, and not every one. The sample contains about 140,000 clones, 70% to 80% of which appear only once. Sequencing was performed on peripheral blood. These receptors were taken from a woman in her 50s with active or convalescent COVID-19. CDR3s include the opening cysteine and the closing phenylalanine or tryptophan. D genes are given only for firm matches. Only part of the rows carry a size: once, few, many, or a class if the clone is expanded.

v_gene	j_gene	abundance	d_gene	CDR3aa	CDR3nt
TRBV5-6	TRBJ2-7	-	TRBD2	CASSSGTSPTDEQYF	TGTGCCAGCAGCTCTGGGACTAGCCCAACCGACGAGCAGTACTTC
TRBV30	TRBJ2-7	once	TRBD1	CAWSVGGTGGIEQYF	TGTGCCTGGAGTGTGGGGGGGACAGGGGGCATCGAGCAGTACTTC
TRBV7-3	TRBJ1-1	-	-	CASSPGVRQRAFF	TGTGCCAGCAGCCCAGGCGTCCGGCAAAGGGCTTTCTTT
TRBV7-9	TRBJ1-1	few	-	CASSHRGGTEAFF	TGTGCCAGCAGCCACCGGGGAGGTACTGAAGCTTTCTTT
TRBV28	TRBJ1-4	-	-	CASWGANEKLFF	TGTGCCAGCTGGGGGGCTAATGAAAAACTGTTTTTT
TRBV19	TRBJ2-5	-	TRBD2	CASSIGLAGGAGETQYF	TGTGCCAGTAGTATTGGACTAGCGGGAGGAGCCGGGGAGACCCAGTACTTC
TRBV2	TRBJ1-5	-	-	CASTRDTVQPQHF	TGTGCCAGCACCCGGGACACCGTGCAGCCCCAGCATTTT
TRBV29-1	TRBJ2-3	-	TRBD2	CSVPGLAGGLGTQYF	TGCAGCGTTCCTGGTCTAGCGGGGGGTTTGGGTACGCAGTATTTT
TRBV3-1/TRBV3-2	TRBJ1-1	-	TRBD1	CASSRQGQNTEAFF	TGTGCCAGCAGCCGACAGGGCCAGAACACTGAAGCTTTCTTT
TRBV6-6	TRBJ1-5	few	-	CASSFDSLNQPQHF	TGTGCCAGCAGTTTCGACAGCCTCAATCAGCCCCAGCATTTT
TRBV1	TRBJ1-1	-	-	CTSSHCGLGTEAFF	TGCACCAGCAGCCACTGCGGCCTTGGGACTGAAGCTTTCTTT
TRBV2	TRBJ1-1	-	-	CASTRAGARGTEAFF	TGTGCCAGCACTAGGGCAGGGGCTAGAGGCACTGAAGCTTTCTTT
TRBV5-4	TRBJ1-1	once	-	CASSWPRENTEAFF	TGTGCCAGCAGCTGGCCCAGGGAGAACACTGAAGCTTTCTTT
TRBV11-2	TRBJ1-6	few	-	CASSPRQSYNSPLHF	TGTGCCAGCAGCCCCCGACAGTCGTATAATTCACCCCTCCACTTT
TRBV29-1	TRBJ2-7	-	TRBD1	CSLDLGTGRAYEQYF	TGCAGCTTAGACCTAGGGACAGGGAGGGCCTACGAGCAGTACTTC
TRBV9	TRBJ1-4	-	-	CASSAQGTTNEKLFF	TGTGCCAGCAGCGCGCAGGGGACAACTAATGAAAAACTGTTTTTT
TRBV19	TRBJ1-6	-	-	CASSWTNSPLHF	TGTGCCAGTAGCTGGACAAATTCACCCCTCCACTTT
TRBV27	TRBJ1-6	-	-	CASSFQQYNSPLHF	TGTGCCAGCAGTTTCCAACAGTATAATTCACCCCTCCACTTT
TRBV21-1	TRBJ2-1	-	-	CASSKSGGDNEQFF	TGTGCCAGCAGCAAAAGCGGGGGGGACAATGAGCAGTTCTTC
TRBV13	TRBJ2-7	many	TRBD2	CASSPLGGSFYEQYF	TGTGCCAGCAGCCCCCTGGGGGGGAGTTTCTACGAGCAGTACTTC
TRBV7-9	TRBJ2-1	-	TRBD2	CASSFGTSGYNEQFF	TGTGCCAGCAGCTTCGGGACTAGCGGATACAATGAGCAGTTCTTC
TRBV2	TRBJ1-6	-	-	CASSEEGVNSPLHF	TGTGCCAGCAGTGAAGAGGGAGTAAATTCACCCCTCCACTTT
TRBV28	TRBJ2-3	-	TRBD1	CASSASGGLPSTDTQYF	TGTGCCAGCAGCGCCTCAGGGGGCCTACCCAGCACAGATACGCAGTATTTT
TRBV4-1	TRBJ1-5	-	-	CASSQDLGGGNQPQHF	TGCGCCAGCAGCCAAGATCTTGGGGGGGGCAATCAGCCCCAGCATTTT
TRBV19	TRBJ2-1	few	TRBD2	CASSFWTSGSTEQFF	TGTGCCAGTAGTTTCTGGACTAGCGGGAGCACCGAGCAGTTCTTC
TRBV18	TRBJ2-2	-	TRBD2	CASSPRTSGNTGELFF	TGTGCCAGCTCACCACGGACTAGCGGGAACACCGGGGAGCTGTTTTTT
TRBV9	TRBJ2-1	-	TRBD2	CASSVAISGVEAGGPYNEQFF	TGTGCCAGCAGCGTAGCTATTTCGGGGGTGGAAGCGGGAGGGCCCTACAATGAGCAGTTCTTC
TRBV19	TRBJ2-7	few	TRBD1	CASSGPGQEYEQYF	TGTGCCAGTAGTGGCCCGGGACAGGAGTACGAGCAGTACTTC
TRBV10-3	TRBJ2-1	-	-	CAISESAGTGSYNEQFF	TGTGCCATCAGTGAGTCGGCGGGGACCGGCTCCTACAATGAGCAGTTCTTC
TRBV6-2/TRBV6-3	TRBJ2-7	-	-	CASSTPAPAVIEQYF	TGTGCCAGCAGTACCCCAGCGCCAGCGGTAATCGAGCAGTACTTC